This T cell receptor (beta chain) appears in the sequencing data of a study of cytomegalovirus exposure and HLA in healthy donors (dated by TCRdb to 2015 to 2018). Turning to the overall study: According to an earlier analysis of 450 to 650 of the donors, roughly 180 million T cells yielded 120 million or so unique TCR beta sequences and around 300 Gb of sequence data. HLA typing included class I and class II loci at four-digit resolution. To predict cytomegalovirus infection status, the study combined high-throughput TCR immunosequencing, statistical association of individual TCRs with disease status, and machine learning. Along with the approximately 670-subject first cohort, a separate validation cohort of over 90 different subjects was used. In a later analysis, previously published TCR beta repertoires from several hundred donors were re-analyzed and high-resolution HLA genotyping was added so that TCR occurrence patterns could be studied. Roughly 300 gigabases of sequencing data and 91 million or so unique TCR sequences made up an early release that covered nearly 650 HLA-typed donors. Among some 400 genotyped donors of the cohort, an average of approximately 220,000 unique TCR beta nucleotide sequences was sequenced per donor, of which roughly 18% were non-productive. The number of donors typed differed by locus, with roughly 620-640 for A, B, C, DRB1 and DQB1, around 520 for DQA1, 606 for DPA1, and 400 to 490 for DPB1. Every repertoire in the discovery cohort had been generated on one and the same sequencing platform. Using immunosequencing, the study profiled T cell repertoires from around 680 subjects and related those repertoires to cytomegalovirus serostatus. Donor age, sex, ethnicity and CMV serostatus were collected together with the repertoire data. Because of strong linkage in the cohort, 5 or 6 DR-DQ haplotypes were treated as single units for association and clustering. Of the approximately 400 genotyped donors, about 80% fell in the genetic ancestry cluster associated with self-reported Caucasian donors. To decide whether each TCR beta V gene segment behaved as functional or pseudogenic, an earlier analysis of some 600 of the donors relied on high-throughput TCR beta sequencing. In a later genetic analysis, genome-wide SNP genotypes for about three fifths of the 666 donors were used, and that subset was treated as a discovery cohort. Rather than drawing on any new phenotypic data, the later analysis identified candidate immune exposures from TCR beta sequences and the way those sequences occurred across donors. The study aimed to test whether signatures of past pathogen exposure could be identified by cataloging public T cell receptors.

The paper as a whole reports these results and caveats: In a later analysis, HLA-associated TCR beta chains were found to be more clonally expanded and to have lower generation probabilities than equally common non-associated chains. Most CMV-associated TCR beta chains appeared to be HLA-restricted in a later analysis, and the HLA associations seemed to be driven largely by CMV exposure. CMV serostatus was the only immune exposure information available for the cohort. In vitro tests confirmed that a few of the cytomegalovirus-associated TCR beta chains recognize cytomegalovirus antigens. According to a later analysis, TCR association rates differed among HLA loci, with DRB1 alleles showing the most associated TCRs and HLA-C alleles showing the fewest. Some IMGT-functional V segments, including TRBV6-2 and TRBV6-3, could not be distinguished by the 87-base-pair reads and were therefore excluded. While some public TCRs were present in many individuals, most TCR sequences turned up only very rarely across donors. In a later analysis, 15,000 to 20,000 TCR beta sequences were associated with specific HLA alleles at a false discovery rate of 0.05. According to a later analysis, parvovirus B19, influenza, CMV and Epstein-Barr virus appeared linked to several top co-occurrence clusters. This cohort had only TCR beta chains sequenced, and the lack of alpha or paired-chain data limited which features could be detected. A further reported finding was that TCR beta sequences accurately predicted the HLA-A and HLA-B alleles for most subjects in the first cohort. Because HLA typing was missing for some donors at each locus, association tests included only the typed subset. A group of highly shared sequence variants was considered likely to be a technical artifact of the sequencing pipeline. The classifier was reported to diagnose cytomegalovirus status with high specificity and sensitivity in both the original and validation cohorts. In the study, some 160 TCR beta chains were listed as associated with cytomegalovirus. In a later genetic analysis, a missense DCLRE1C variant was associated with V-gene and J-gene trimming of TCR beta chains, and the association was replicated in an independent cohort. Sequencing depth was assumed to be roughly uniform across donors in the presence/absence analyses, though that assumption may not hold. Over 15 rarely observed V segments, including chromosome 9 orphons, were excluded from the earlier analysis of approximately 600 of the donors because counts were too low. Linkage disequilibrium might explain the correlated functional status among segregating V segments, but an unknown experimental factor could not be excluded. According to the authors, the approach could potentially be generalized to other disease states and immunological phenotypes. A later genetic analysis reported fewer N-insertions in productive TCRs among donors in an Asian-associated ancestry cluster than the roughly 700-donor mean. Strong co-occurrence of HLA alleles, especially DR and DQ, made assigning TCR associations to individual alleles difficult. An earlier analysis of approximately 500 of the donors showed that most TCR beta V segments appeared in productive rearrangements either about 90% or about 30% of the time, which broadly matched IMGT annotations.

The CDR3 goes from the cysteine to the phenylalanine over 13 residues. Of all the DNA, just the CDR3 is kept, 39 bases in frame from base 1. V and J are truncated by 4 bases and 7 bases respectively, leaving an intervening sequence of 10 bases. Reading the germline V gene gives CDR1 LGHNA and CDR2 YNFKEQ. Library preparation employed the immunoSEQ multiplex PCR assay. For the multiplex PCR, a mixture combining 60 forward primers for TCR Vbeta segments and 13 reverse primers for TCR Jbeta segments was used. Amplification of the CDR3 region of rearranged TCR beta genes was performed with a multiplex PCR assay on genomic DNA. On the Illumina HiSeq System, the amplified TCR beta libraries were sequenced as 87-base-pair reads. The authors' analysis ran thus. A later analysis tallied tens of millions of unique TCR beta chains across the 666 repertoires, and around 10 million of those chains were shared by two or more donors. To remove PCR and sequencing errors, raw reads were error-corrected and collapsed into unique sequences using a nearest-neighbor algorithm that merged closely related sequences. V, D and J gene segments were assigned by aligning CDR3 sequences to IMGT reference sequences. For a sequence to be retained, a match of at least six nucleotides was required to both a V gene segment and a J gene segment. Rearrangements were classified as productive when the CDR3 lacked stop codons and remained in frame with V and J, and all other rearrangements were classified as non-productive. Following IMGT convention, CDR3 was defined as the stretch from the second conserved V-encoded cysteine to the conserved J-encoded phenylalanine. In an earlier analysis of just under 600 of the donors, sequences lacking an unambiguous match to a single V gene segment were excluded. An earlier analysis of a few hundred of the donors called V segments functional above 56.7% productive rearrangements and segregating when the between-donor standard deviation exceeded 5%. To diagnose cytomegalovirus status from the catalog of TCR beta chain sequences, a statistical classification framework was built. A later analysis assigned V and J genes by comparing TCR nucleotide sequences with IMGT/GENE-DB human TR gene sequences. Using the TCRdist pipeline, a later analysis assigned CDR3 sequences along with most-parsimonious VDJ recombination scenarios. A later analysis defined each TCR beta chain by its CDR3 amino acid sequence plus V-gene family, and excluded reads lacking a unique V-gene family. A later analysis removed 550 to 650 highly shared, low-generation-probability nucleotide sequences to deal with suspected cross-contamination and a sequencing artifact. In a later analysis, a clonal expansion index was calculated for each public chain from normalized within-repertoire ranks of inferred template counts. A later analysis computed generation probabilities with a VDJ recombination model fitted to out-of-frame rearrangements, and checked the results against IGoR. Hypergeometric tests were used in a later analysis to score TCR-TCR, TCR-HLA and TCR-CMV co-occurrence, with a repertoire-size bias correction applied to the TCR pairs. False discovery rates were estimated in a later analysis by permuting HLA or CMV assignments 20 times. In a later analysis, co-occurring TCRs were grouped using DBSCAN, with TCRdist sequence similarity added in when clustering inside HLA-allele-positive subsets. For co-occurrence clustering, repertoires with fewer than 30,000 or more than 120,000 public chains were excluded, along with five repertoires with anomalous nucleotide sharing. As stored in TCRdb, this immuneACCESS dataset retains in-frame rearrangements with V and J assigned. A fraction of the clones does not appear; measured against another copy, unresolved V genes explain less than half of the discrepancy, and the remainder lacks a known reason. The V and J calls and clone size were taken over from that table, and D and trimming were inferred from the DNA. Counted in this sample were 200,000 or so clones; 80% to 85% of them appeared once. The biggest ten clones account for 2.7% of the sample.

The cohort comprised some 730 healthy bone marrow donors. All cohort members were sampled while nominally healthy, although unrecorded immune exposures were likely present. The donor tested CMV seronegative and was one of the 352 seronegative cohort members. Each donor provided a peripheral blood sample, and peripheral blood mononuclear cells were used for TCR beta sequencing. Genomic DNA extraction from the blood cell samples was performed with the Qiagen DNeasy Blood Extraction Kit. Turning to this clone: Its target antigen remains unknown. Per-nucleotide qualities are absent, and no much larger clonotype sits a single base away.

The sequence was collected from a woman aged 40 to 55 in good health and CMV-seronegative. Recombination joined TRBV4-2 with TRBJ2-2, with TRBD1 tentatively as D gene (5 bases match). Sequenced sample: PBMCs. The CDR3 region reads CASSPRGVGELFF. The sequence in DNA is TGTGCCAGCAGCCCAAGGGGTGTCGGGGAGCTGTTTTTT.